Listed here are 17 T cell receptor beta chains from one sample, sequenced in a study of blood T cell repertoires in COVID-19. Measured with immunoSEQ multiplex PCR; TCRdb has only the in-frame clones, and not every one. There are 200,000 to 250,000 clones in the sample; approximately 86% occur only once, and approximately 2.9% lies in the top ten. The specimen sequenced was peripheral blood. The receptors stem from a man aged 55 to 69 with acute or convalescent COVID-19.

The V and J genes are TRBV4-2 and TRBJ2-3, with TRBD1 matching 10 bases. The CDR3 runs 15 residues. V was clipped by 4 bases and J by 11 bases; unmatched bases: 12. The germline V gene has CDR1 LGHNA and CDR2 YNFKEQ. In DNA form, the CDR3 reads TGTGCCAGCAGCCTCGGGACAGGGGACCCACTCGGGCAGTATTTT. This translates into CASSLGTGDPLGQYF.

This chain joins TRBV3-1 (or the pseudogene TRBV3-2) and TRBJ2-1; 10 bases are shared with TRBD2. With 0 bases clipped from V and 9 bases from J, the junction kept 14 bases outside the gene matches. CDR1 and CDR2 from the germline V gene are LGHDT and YNNKEL (reference sequence). The CDR3 is made up of 18 amino acids. CDR3 coding DNA: TGTGCCAGCAGCCAAGAGACGGTGGGAGCGGGGGGGCTAGGTGAGCAGTTCTTC. Its translation: CASSQETVGAGGLGEQFF.

The rearrangement joins TRBV5-4 to TRBJ2-2; 10 bases map to TRBD1. This CDR3 is 17 amino acids long. Germline CDR1 reads SGHNT; CDR2 reads YYREEE (reference sequence). V dropped 4 bases and J dropped 7; count of bases not matched to a gene: 13. The CDR3 DNA reads as TGTGCCAGCAGCCGGGAAGGGACAGGGGTCGTGGTCGGGGAGCTGTTTTTT. Residues: CASSREGTGVVVGELFF.

This clone was recorded once. J is TRBJ2-7 and V is TRBV11-2, with TRBD1 matching over 11 bases. The CDR3 is 14 residues long. Per germline, CDR1 SGHAT and CDR2 FQNNGV. J was trimmed by 3 bases and V by 5 bases; bases with no gene match: 3. The CDR3: CASSTGQGGYEQYF. In nucleotides, the CDR3 is TGTGCCAGCAGCACGGGACAGGGGGGCTACGAGCAGTACTTC.

The V gene is TRBV21-1, the J gene TRBJ1-4. TRBV21-1 is noted as a pseudogene. This CDR3 spans 14 amino acids. The CDR3 is CASSGSGRGEKLFF. DNA for the CDR3: TGTGCCAGCAGCGGCTCGGGGAGAGGTGAAAAACTGTTTTTT.

J is TRBJ1-1 and V is TRBV18; TRBD1 is a possible D gene (6 bases). The CDR3 runs to 14 residues. Germline CDR1 is KGHSH and CDR2 is LQKENI. Trimming cost V 6 bases and J 7 bases, with 18 bases left between them. The CDR3 spells CASSPTRGPIEAFF. Written as DNA, the CDR3 is TGTGCCAGCTCGCCGACCAGGGGCCCCATTGAAGCTTTCTTT.

V gene TRBV27 combines with J gene TRBJ1-1; D is undetermined. Deletions cut 1 base from V and 6 bases from J, with 15 bases between. Germline V CDR1 and CDR2: MNHEY, SMNVEV (reference sequence). This CDR3 is built from 15 residues. CDR3 protein: CASSLFPGIGSEAFF. CDR3 DNA: TGTGCCAGCAGTTTATTTCCCGGGATCGGGTCTGAAGCTTTCTTT.

The genes are TRBV6-2 or TRBV6-3 and TRBJ2-6, with D possibly TRBD1 on 5 matching bases. Germline values: CDR1 MNHEY, CDR2 SVGEGT. The CDR3 length is 15 residues. The V and J ends lost 5 bases and 0 bases respectively, with 8 bases between them. CDR3 residues: CASSDDSSGANVLTF. For the CDR3, the DNA is TGTGCCAGCAGTGACGACAGCTCTGGGGCCAACGTCCTGACTTTC.

The gene calls are TRBV5-6 and TRBJ1-5; 8 bases match TRBD1. CDR3 length: 15 amino acids. CDR1 SGHDT and CDR2 YYEEEE come from the germline V gene. V trimming: 0 bases; J trimming: 5 bases; junction bases outside the gene matches: 4. CDR3 coding DNA: TGTGCCAGCAGCTTGGGACAGGGGCTCGATCAGCCCCAGCATTTT. Translating it yields CASSLGQGLDQPQHF.

The genes are TRBV5-4 and TRBJ1-2, with 9 bases aligning to TRBD1. Germline CDR1 and CDR2: SGHNT and YYREEE (reference sequence). V was pared by 1 base and J by 8 bases, with 6 bases of the junction left unmatched. The CDR3 loop spans 14 amino acids. The CDR3 region is CASSLNRGQLGYTF. The CDR3 bases are TGTGCCAGCAGCTTGAACAGGGGGCAGCTCGGCTACACCTTC.

The chain combines TRBV30 with TRBJ2-3; D is possibly TRBD2 (6 bases). Trimming pared 2 bases from V and 1 base from J, leaving 16 bases between. This CDR3 region has 16 residues. CDR1 and CDR2 (germline): GTSNPN, SVGIG (reference sequence). The CDR3 sequence is CAWSPPRPGGTDTQYF. The CDR3, as DNA: TGTGCCTGGAGTCCTCCCCGCCCGGGAGGCACAGATACGCAGTATTTT.

The chain links TRBV4-2 to TRBJ2-1, with TRBD2 matching over 8 bases. The junction had 7 bases not matched to a gene; V was cut back by 0 bases and J by 6 bases. The CDR3 sequence is 16 residues long. Germline loops: CDR1 LGHNA, CDR2 YNFKEQ. The CDR3 nucleotides read TGTGCCAGCAGCCAAGAAGCGCGGGGGGCCCTCAATGAGCAGTTCTTC. As protein: CASSQEARGALNEQFF.

This chain links TRBV5-1 with TRBJ1-3; 7 bases map to TRBD1. The germline gives CDR1 SGHRS, CDR2 YFSETQ. V gave up 0 bases and J gave up 1 base; unmatched junction bases: 7. CDR3 length: 17 residues. The CDR3 loop is CASSLGRQGLSGNTIYF. In DNA form, the CDR3 reads TGCGCCAGCAGCTTGGGACGACAGGGTTTGTCTGGAAACACCATATATTTT. Full variable domain (rest looked up from reference TRBV5-1 and TRBJ1-3): KAGVTQTPRYLIKTRGQQVTLSCSPISGHRSVSWYQQTPGQGLQFLFEYFSETQRNKGNFPGRFSGRQFSNSRSEMNVSTLELGDSALYLCASSLGRQGLSGNTIYFGEGSWLTVV.

The chain couples TRBV3-1 (or the pseudogene TRBV3-2) to TRBJ2-7; 9 bases map to TRBD2. From germline, CDR1 is LGHDT and CDR2 YNNKEL (reference sequence). V trimming: 1 base; J trimming: 6 bases; junction bases outside the gene matches: 10. This CDR3 has 16 amino acids. The CDR3 nucleotides read TGTGCCAGCAGCCAAGGGGGCGGGGGGGCGCGAGTCGAGCAGTACTTC. It translates to CASSQGGGGARVEQYF.

A word on this clone: The germline gene is not matched at one end of the junction; a read error may be the cause. The V call is TRBV5-4, the J call TRBJ2-5, with 7 positions matching TRBD1. The CDR3 runs 13 residues. CDR1 SGHNT and CDR2 YYREEE come from the germline V gene (reference sequence). The DNA for the CDR3 is TGTGCCAGCAGGACCGGGACAGTAGAGCCCCAGTACTTC. Protein product: CASRTGTVEPQYF.

V is TRBV10-3 and J is TRBJ1-2; TRBD1 aligns across 8 bases. Per germline, CDR1 ENHRY and CDR2 SYGVKD. The CDR3 extends over 15 amino acids. Trimming took 9 bases from V and 4 from J; bases not matched to a gene: 13. CDR3 residues: CAIRADRGDFYGYTF. CDR3 sequence (DNA): TGTGCCATAAGGGCCGACAGGGGTGACTTCTATGGCTACACCTTC.

The rearrangement links TRBV18 to TRBJ1-1, with TRBD1 matching over 12 bases. This CDR3 has 17 amino acids. Germline CDR1 reads KGHSH; CDR2 reads LQKENI. Trimming removed 4 bases from V and 1 base from J; junction bases left unmatched: 7. CDR3 amino acids: CASSRDRGPQENTEAFF. CDR3 coding DNA: TGTGCCAGCTCACGGGACAGGGGGCCCCAAGAGAACACTGAAGCTTTCTTT.